The 12 T cell receptor beta chains listed next were all sequenced from one sample in a study of cytomegalovirus exposure and HLA in healthy donors. The PCR made use of 60 Vbeta and 13 Jbeta primers. Assay: immunoSEQ multiplex PCR; the TCRdb copy retains only in-frame clones and omits some. The data contain 130,000 or so clones, around 80% of them singletons. The sequenced sample consisted of PBMCs. All receptors derive from a man younger than 40 in good health and CMV-seronegative.

V usage is TRBV28 and J usage is TRBJ2-2; 12 bases match TRBD2. Losses at the gene ends were 9 bases for V and 4 bases for J; bases not matched to a gene: 3. Germline V gene lookup returns CDR1 MDHEN and CDR2 SYDVKM. The CDR3 is 14 amino acids. CDR3 DNA sequence: TGTGCCAGTGGGACTAGCGGGTTCACCGGGGAGCTGTTTTTT. Protein sequence: CASGTSGFTGELFF.

The chain joins TRBV15 to TRBJ1-2; 7 nucleotides agree with TRBD1. The V gene end was trimmed by 1 base and the J gene end by 8 bases; junction bases not matched to a gene: 7. CDR3 size: 14 residues. Germline assignment: CDR1 LNHNV and CDR2 YYDKDF (reference sequence). For the CDR3, the DNA is TGTGCCACCAGCAGAGGTACAGGGGCGGAAGGCTACACCTTC. Encoded protein: CATSRGTGAEGYTF. Variable domain in full (rest from reference TRBV15 and TRBJ1-2): DAMVIQNPRYQVTQFGKPVTLSCSQTLNHNVMYWYQQKSSQAPKLLFHYYDKDFNNEADTPDNFQSRRPNTSFCFLDIRSPGLGDTAMYLCATSRGTGAEGYTFGSGTRLTVV.

This rearrangement joins TRBV5-1 to TRBJ2-7; 10 nucleotides line up with TRBD1. CDR3 size: 14 residues. Trimming took 5 bases from V and 1 from J; bases not matched to a gene: 3. The germline CDR1 and CDR2 sequences are SGHRS and YFSETQ. The DNA for the CDR3 is TGCGCCAGCAGGATGGGACAGGGGTCCTACGAGCAGTACTTC. This encodes CASRMGQGSYEQYF.

The chain couples TRBV7-2 to TRBJ1-2, with 7 nucleotides matching TRBD1. J lost 8 bases, V lost 6 bases, and 9 bases had no gene match. Germline V gene sequence: CDR1 SGHTA, CDR2 FQGNSA. The CDR3 runs 13 residues. Here the CDR3 DNA reads TGTGCCAGCAGTCCGGACAGGTCTCGAGGCTACACCTTC. Encoded protein: CASSPDRSRGYTF.

This chain uses TRBV10-3 with TRBJ1-2; D is undetermined. Trimming cost V 3 bases and J 8 bases, with 16 bases left between them. The CDR3 loop spans 14 amino acids. The germline V gene encodes CDR1 ENHRY and CDR2 SYGVKD. The CDR3 nucleotides are TGTGCCATCAGTGATGGAGATGTCGGTGGAGGCTACACCTTC. Protein product: CAISDGDVGGGYTF.

This chain links TRBV15 with TRBJ1-3, with D uncertain. Trimming shortened V by 1 base and J by 4 bases, and 11 bases separated the two germline ends. The CDR3 covers 15 residues. CDR1 and CDR2 from the germline V gene are LNHNV and YYDKDF (reference sequence). This CDR3 is CATSRAASAGNTIYF. In DNA, the CDR3 is TGTGCCACCAGCAGAGCTGCGAGTGCGGGAAACACCATATATTTT.

The chain uses TRBV7-9 and TRBJ1-1, with D possibly TRBD1 on 5 matching bases. The CDR3 is 13 residues long. Germline CDR1 and CDR2: SEHNR and FQNEAQ (reference sequence). V was cut by 5 bases and J by 1 base, with 8 bases left in between. CDR3 amino acids: CASSVGQNTEAFF. The CDR3 DNA is TGTGCCAGCAGCGTCGGACAGAACACTGAAGCTTTCTTT.

This chain joins TRBV6-6 and TRBJ2-5; no firm D call. TRBJ2-7 matches the DNA end more closely, so the J call is doubtful. Germline CDR1 MNHNY, CDR2 SVGAGI (reference sequence). The CDR3 consists of 12 residues. The CDR3 sequence: CASTADSYEQYF. The CDR3 bases are TGTGCCAGCACCGCGGACTCCTACGAGCAGTACTTC.

This clone was counted a single time. The CDR3 DNA follows: TGCGCCAGCAGCTTGCAGGGACAGCGCACAGATACGCAGTATTTT. It translates to CASSLQGQRTDTQYF. J is TRBJ2-3 and V is TRBV5-1; 7 positions match TRBD1. Germline CDR1 is SGHRS and CDR2 is YFSETQ. With 1 base clipped from V and 1 base from J, the junction kept 3 bases outside the gene matches. This CDR3 contains 15 residues.

This clone was seen more than once but under ten times. The V gene is TRBV29-1, the J gene TRBJ2-7; D perhaps matches TRBD1 (7 bases). CDR3 length: 12 residues. The germline gives CDR1 SQVTM, CDR2 ANQGSEA. The V gene lost 2 bases and the J gene lost 10 bases, with 15 bases spanning the gap. The CDR3 DNA reads TGCAGCGTTGAACTTGGAGGGGGCGGACAGTACTTC. Translation gives CSVELGGGGQYF.

The gene calls are TRBV5-7 and TRBJ1-6; D might be TRBD1 (5 bases). TRBV5-7 is an open reading frame whose function is uncertain. V was clipped by 0 bases and J by 9 bases, with 13 bases between them. The CDR3 has 15 residues. This chain's CDR3 is CASSLGEGCSSPLHF. In DNA form, the CDR3 reads TGTGCCAGCAGCTTGGGGGAGGGGTGCAGTTCACCCCTCCACTTT.

The J gene is TRBJ1-1, the V gene TRBV7-8, with D possibly TRBD1 on 5 matching bases. Per germline, CDR1 SGHVS and CDR2 FQNEAQ. This CDR3 comprises 14 residues. V was clipped by 3 bases and J by 8 bases, with 16 bases between them. The chain's CDR3 is CASSLGPTGLEAFF. The CDR3 region has the DNA TGTGCCAGCAGCTTGGGCCCAACAGGTCTAGAAGCTTTCTTT.